This TCR beta chain was sequenced for a study of T-cell reconstitution after alpha-beta-depleted transplantation in children. Study-wide findings and caveats: A year had passed since transplant, and T-cell counts and diversity by then came mostly from newly produced T cells.

CDR3 length: 18 amino acids. Germline V gene data show CDR1 as DFQATT and CDR2 as SNEGSKA (reference sequence). The TCRbeta library incorporated unique molecular identifiers. TCRdb re-derived calls from the PCR reads in MiXCR, one entry per CDR3 protein. The sample lists 200,000 to 250,000 distinct CDR3 sequences; under 30% were seen once. Notes on this clonotype: The target antigen is unknown.

The sequence was collected from a girl aged 2-10 years with Fanconi anemia, due to receive a stem cell transplant. The material sequenced was PBMCs, taken before TCRalphabeta/CD19-depleted stem cell transplant. The chain uses TRBV20-1 and TRBJ2-1; 12 bases fit TRBD2. The CDR3 coding sequence is TGCAGCAAGTCCAAGGGACTAGCGGGTCTGAGCTCCTACAATGAGCAGTTCTTC. This encodes CSKSKGLAGLSSYNEQFF.